The 26 T cell receptor beta chains below come from one sample, sequenced in a study of blood T cell repertoires in COVID-19. Sequencing was performed with immunoSEQ multiplex PCR; in TCRdb, only in-frame clones are kept and a portion is missing. The data show about 100,000 clones, just under 95% seen once. The material sequenced was peripheral blood. These receptors were collected from a man between 65 and 85 years old with acute or convalescent COVID-19.

This rearrangement joins TRBV3-1 (or the pseudogene TRBV3-2) to TRBJ2-1; TRBD2 matches 8 bases. The CDR3 length is 16 residues. The V segment lost 5 bases and the J segment 8 bases; nucleotides outside the gene matches: 14. Germline V gene sequence: CDR1 LGHDT, CDR2 YNNKEL (reference sequence). Here the CDR3 reads CASSDNLGLVRDEQFF. The CDR3 DNA sequence: TGTGCCAGCAGCGACAACTTGGGACTAGTACGGGATGAGCAGTTCTTC.

The V gene is TRBV11-1, the J gene TRBJ2-4, with 7 nucleotides matching TRBD2. The junction had 7 bases not matched to a gene; V was cut back by 6 bases and J by 2 bases. Germline CDR1 reads SGHAT; CDR2 reads FQDESV (reference sequence). This CDR3 comprises 15 residues. The CDR3 region is CASSFLGGSKNIQYF. DNA for the CDR3: TGTGCCAGCAGTTTCTTGGGGGGGTCCAAAAACATTCAGTACTTC.

The chain joins TRBV5-1 to TRBJ1-1; 8 positions match TRBD1. The CDR3 sequence is 15 residues long. Trimming removed 3 bases from V and 4 bases from J; junction bases left unmatched: 8. Germline V gene data show CDR1 as SGHRS and CDR2 as YFSETQ. The CDR3 region is CASSSQGALGTEAFF. DNA for the CDR3: TGCGCCAGCAGCTCCCAGGGGGCTTTGGGCACTGAAGCTTTCTTT. The full variable domain, in which reference TRBV5-1 and TRBJ1-1 provide the parts outside the CDR3, is KAGVTQTPRYLIKTRGQQVTLSCSPISGHRSVSWYQQTPGQGLQFLFEYFSETQRNKGNFPGRFSGRQFSNSRSEMNVSTLELGDSALYLCASSSQGALGTEAFFGQGTRLTVV.

This clone has a handful of counts. The CDR3, as DNA: TGCAGTGCTAGTCTGATCTGGCGGGGGGACACAGATACGCAGTATTTT. Residues: CSASLIWRGDTDTQYF. This chain uses TRBV20-1 with TRBJ2-3; TRBD2 matches at 8 bases. The germline V gene has CDR1 DFQATT and CDR2 SNEGSKA (reference sequence). This CDR3 comprises 16 residues. V shed 3 bases, J shed 2 bases, and the junction held 10 bases outside the gene matches.

The chain combines TRBV6-5 with TRBJ1-2, with D possibly matching TRBD1 (5 bases). The length of the CDR3 is 13 residues. V was shortened by 6 bases and J by 8 bases, with 16 bases between the two germline ends. Germline-derived CDR1 and CDR2 are MNHEY and SVGAGI. The CDR3 DNA reads as TGTGCCAGCAGATTGGACCGTGCAGGGGGCTACACCTTC. Translated: CASRLDRAGGYTF.

This chain joins TRBV9 and TRBJ2-3; 9 positions match TRBD2. The J segment lost 3 bases and the V segment lost 0 bases, leaving 8 bases of the junction unmatched. Germline V gene lookup returns CDR1 SGDLS and CDR2 YYNGEE. The CDR3 sequence is 17 residues long. The CDR3: CASSVASGIELTDTQYF. CDR3 DNA: TGTGCCAGCAGCGTAGCTAGCGGGATAGAGTTGACAGATACGCAGTATTTT.

The chain combines TRBV7-9 with TRBJ1-1, with D hard to call. The CDR3 spans 12 residues. V dropped 3 bases and J dropped 4 bases, with 6 bases sitting between them. Germline-derived CDR1 and CDR2 are SEHNR and FQNEAQ (reference sequence). The CDR3 DNA sequence: TGTGCCAGCAGCTTCTACCTCACTGAAGCTTTCTTT. Translated: CASSFYLTEAFF.

This CDR3 is CASSTGGYVSPLHF. CDR3 coding DNA: TGTGCCAGCAGTACAGGGGGGTATGTTTCACCCCTCCACTTT. The gene calls are TRBV2 and TRBJ1-6; 8 nucleotides align to TRBD1. Germline CDR1 SNHLY, CDR2 FYNNEI. The length of the CDR3 is 14 residues. The trim removed 5 bases at V and 9 bases at J, leaving 6 bases unmatched.

This CDR3 is CAWNIRGLDYGYTF. The CDR3 coding sequence is TGTGCCTGGAACATCAGGGGACTAGACTATGGCTACACCTTC. The gene calls are TRBV30 and TRBJ1-2, with a tentative D call TRBD1 (6 bases). Germline assignment: CDR1 GTSNPN and CDR2 SVGIG (reference sequence). The CDR3 sequence is 14 residues long. V lost 4 bases, J lost 3 bases, and 15 bases lay in between.

The J gene is TRBJ1-2, the V gene TRBV24-1; D might be TRBD1 (6 bases). The CDR3 runs to 12 residues. V lost 7 bases and J lost 7, with 12 bases in between. Germline V lookup: CDR1 KGHDR, CDR2 SFDVKD. CDR3 protein: CATSDDRSGYTF. CDR3 DNA sequence: TGTGCCACCAGCGACGACAGGAGTGGCTACACCTTC.

The chain joins TRBV30 to TRBJ1-5; tentative D call: TRBD1 (6 bases). The ends were cut back, 0 bases at V and 5 bases at J, with 20 bases in the middle. CDR1 and CDR2 from the germline V gene are GTSNPN and SVGIG (reference sequence). The CDR3 extends over 17 amino acids. CDR3 nucleotides: TGTGCCTGGAGTGTCGTAGGGGGGGAATCGGGATATCAGCCCCAGCATTTT. Amino acid sequence: CAWSVVGGESGYQPQHF. Full variable domain (outside the CDR3, taken from reference TRBV30 and TRBJ1-5): SQTIHQWPATLVQPVGSPLSLECTVEGTSNPNLYWYRQAAGRGLQLLFYSVGIGQISSEVPQNLSASRPQDRQFILSSKKLLLSDSGFYLCAWSVVGGESGYQPQHFGDGTRLSIL.

The CDR3: CASSRQGMWTEAFF. DNA for the CDR3: TGCGCCAGCAGTAGACAGGGGATGTGGACTGAAGCTTTCTTT. The V gene is TRBV10-2, the J gene TRBJ1-1; 8 positions agree with TRBD1. The CDR3 runs to 14 residues. Germline V lookup: CDR1 WSHSY, CDR2 SAAADI. Trimming removed 5 bases from V and 5 bases from J; junction bases left unmatched: 7.

The genes are TRBV11-2 and TRBJ2-7; possible D gene TRBD1, 6 bases. CDR3 size: 14 residues. The V gene lost 3 bases and the J gene lost 1 base, with 10 bases spanning the gap. Germline CDR1 and CDR2: SGHAT and FQNNGV. The CDR3 DNA reads as TGTGCCAGCAGCTTCCGGGACACTTCCTACGAGCAGTACTTC. It codes for CASSFRDTSYEQYF. The full variable domain, its missing parts supplied by reference TRBV11-2 and TRBJ2-7, is EAGVAQSPRYKIIEKRQSVAFWCNPISGHATLYWYQQILGQGPKLLIQFQNNGVVDDSQLPKDRFSAERLKGVDSTLKIQPAKLEDSAVYLCASSFRDTSYEQYFGPGTRLTVT.

The V call is TRBV5-1, the J call TRBJ1-5, with 10 bases fitting TRBD1. The CDR3 is made up of 15 amino acids. Germline CDR1 is SGHRS and CDR2 is YFSETQ. V trimming: 3 bases; J trimming: 7 bases; junction bases outside the gene matches: 7. The CDR3 loop reads CASSWTGGARQPQHF. In DNA, the CDR3 is TGCGCCAGCAGCTGGACAGGGGGGGCCCGACAGCCCCAGCATTTT.

The rearrangement links TRBV6-6 to TRBJ1-1; a weak D match, TRBD1 (5 bases). This CDR3 spans 15 amino acids. Germline lookup yields CDR1 MNHNY and CDR2 SVGAGI (reference sequence). The V gene lost 7 bases and the J gene lost 1 base, with 16 bases spanning the gap. Here the CDR3 reads CASTLHQGWNTEAFF. In nucleotides, the CDR3 is TGTGCCAGCACCCTCCATCAGGGATGGAACACTGAAGCTTTCTTT.

The chain couples TRBV5-6 to TRBJ1-2; D unclear. The CDR3 loop spans 12 amino acids. Germline V gene data show CDR1 as SGHDT and CDR2 as YYEEEE. V dropped 1 base and J dropped 4 bases, with 5 bases sitting between them. The CDR3 DNA is TGTGCCAGCAGCTTGACCGGCTATGGCTACACCTTC. Amino acids: CASSLTGYGYTF.

V usage is TRBV5-1 and J usage is TRBJ2-7; weak D call: TRBD1 (5 bases). This CDR3 comprises 14 residues. Trimming stripped 0 bases from V and 2 bases from J, with 9 bases between. From germline, CDR1 is SGHRS and CDR2 YFSETQ. The CDR3 reads CASSLGTRTYEQYF. The CDR3 bases are TGCGCCAGCAGCTTGGGGACACGGACCTACGAGCAGTACTTC.

This chain joins TRBV5-5 and TRBJ1-3; D gene unclear. Per the germline V gene, CDR1 is SGHKS and CDR2 is YYEKEE (reference sequence). CDR3 length: 13 residues. V lost 4 bases and J 4 bases, leaving 9 bases between the germline ends. This CDR3 reads CASSTSTGNTIYF. DNA of the CDR3: TGTGCCAGCAGCACTTCTACGGGAAACACCATATATTTT.

Here the CDR3 reads CSARAGGYTF. CDR3 bases: TGCAGTGCCCGAGCGGGTGGCTACACCTTC. This chain uses TRBV20-1 with TRBJ1-2; D gene uncertain. The CDR3 loop spans 10 amino acids. Germline V gives CDR1 DFQATT, CDR2 SNEGSKA (reference sequence). V was pared by 6 bases and J by 7 bases, with 9 bases between.

The chain employs TRBV10-3 and TRBJ2-1, with 7 bases lining up with TRBD2. The germline CDR1 and CDR2 sequences are ENHRY and SYGVKD. This CDR3 region has 15 residues. The trim removed 9 bases at V and 2 bases at J, leaving 10 bases unmatched. In nucleotides, the CDR3 is TGTGCCATAGGGGTCGGGGAGGGGCCCTACAATGAGCAGTTCTTC. It specifies CAIGVGEGPYNEQFF.

This sequence joins TRBV7-2 and TRBJ1-5; 8 nucleotides align to TRBD1. CDR1 and CDR2 from the germline V gene are SGHTA and FQGNSA. V was clipped by 2 bases and J by 3 bases; unmatched bases: 9. The CDR3 is 17 residues long. CDR3 residues: CASSLSHPDRVNQPQHF. The CDR3 DNA reads TGTGCCAGCAGCTTATCCCACCCGGACAGGGTCAATCAGCCCCAGCATTTT.

The chain links TRBV30 to TRBJ1-2; no clear D gene. V was trimmed by 3 bases and J by 2 bases, leaving 10 bases between them. The CDR3 contains 13 residues. Germline loops: CDR1 GTSNPN, CDR2 SVGIG (reference sequence). This chain's CDR3 is CAWSFVENYGYTF. The CDR3 region has the DNA TGTGCCTGGAGCTTTGTAGAGAACTATGGCTACACCTTC.

The rearrangement links TRBV4-1 to TRBJ1-3; D is perhaps TRBD1 (6 bases). Per germline, CDR1 MGHRA and CDR2 YSYEKL. Trimming stripped 2 bases from V and 0 bases from J, with 14 bases between. The CDR3 is 17 amino acids. The CDR3 DNA reads as TGCGCCAGCAGCCAATCCACAGGGATTCTCTCTGGAAACACCATATATTTT. It encodes CASSQSTGILSGNTIYF.

The chain's CDR3 is CATSRERQGNYGYTF. The CDR3 DNA sequence: TGTGCCACCAGCAGAGAAAGACAGGGGAACTATGGCTACACCTTC. The chain carries TRBV15 and TRBJ1-2, with 8 positions matching TRBD1. This CDR3 spans 15 amino acids. The junction had 2 bases not matched to a gene; V was cut back by 0 bases and J by 2 bases. The germline CDR1 and CDR2 sequences are LNHNV and YYDKDF (reference sequence).

The J gene is TRBJ1-6, the V gene TRBV19; maybe TRBD1 (6 bases). Trimming removed 3 bases from V and 6 bases from J, with 15 bases in between. Germline V gene lookup returns CDR1 LNHDA and CDR2 SQIVND (reference sequence). The CDR3 totals 16 residues. The CDR3, as DNA: TGTGCCAGTAGTATTGAAGGGGGTCGGGGTAATTCACCCCTCCACTTT. This encodes CASSIEGGRGNSPLHF.

The chain links TRBV2 to TRBJ1-1; TRBD1 matches 8 bases. CDR3 length equals 14 residues. Germline trimming cut 4 bases from V and 5 bases from J; bases unmatched to any gene: 6. Per germline, CDR1 SNHLY and CDR2 FYNNEI. The CDR3 here is CASSVMDRATEAFF. In DNA, the CDR3 is TGTGCCAGCAGTGTTATGGACAGGGCAACTGAAGCTTTCTTT.